What follows are 2 T cell receptor beta chains derived from one specimen sequenced in a study of blood T cell repertoires in COVID-19. Sequencing was performed with immunoSEQ multiplex PCR; in TCRdb, only in-frame clones are kept and a portion is missing. Altogether about 250,000 clones are present, roughly 90% being singletons, with the ten largest covering about 6%. Material: PBMCs or T cells enriched from blood (not recorded which). Receptors originate from a woman aged 25 to 39 with acute COVID-19.

The V call is TRBV2, the J call TRBJ2-7; tentatively, D is TRBD2 (6 bases). Germline V gene lookup returns CDR1 SNHLY and CDR2 FYNNEI. The germline V and J ends were trimmed by 4 bases and 3 bases, with 16 bases remaining between them. The CDR3 is 15 residues long. The CDR3 loop is CASSGPGREFYEQYF. The DNA of the CDR3 is TGTGCCAGCAGTGGCCCTGGGCGGGAATTCTACGAGCAGTACTTC.

The chain joins TRBV4-1 to TRBJ2-7; D possibly corresponds to TRBD1 (6 bases). Germline V gene data show CDR1 as MGHRA and CDR2 as YSYEKL. Trimming cost V 4 bases and J 1 base, with 14 bases left between them. The CDR3 runs 15 residues. The CDR3, as DNA: TGCGCCAGCAGCCCTATAAAAGGACAGTCCTACGAGCAGTACTTC. It codes for CASSPIKGQSYEQYF.